The TCR beta chain under discussion was sequenced for a study of blood T cells in healthy people across ages. Findings and caveats of the study: Unknown CMV status may confound age-related changes in expanded clones.

Germline CDR1 SGHRS, CDR2 YFSETQ. There are 19 residues in the CDR3. Germline trimming cut 4 bases from V and 0 bases from J; bases unmatched to any gene: 11. Concerning this clonotype itself: The antigen is not known.

It was with a sample-barcoded 5' primer and a J-beta primer mix that a second PCR of about 6 to 12 cycles was run. Tagging of each cDNA molecule was performed by a template-switch adaptor with 12 random nucleotides. TCRdb independently ran MiXCR on the 5' RACE reads; one entry per CDR3 protein. The sample has fewer than 1.5 million distinct CDR3 sequences; approximately 40% are singletons. Source material: blood. The J gene is TRBJ2-1, the V gene TRBV5-1, with 12 bases fitting TRBD2. The sequence was obtained from a woman under 30 in good health. CDR3 in amino acids: CASSDRTSGTPGSYNEQFF. CDR3 bases: TGCGCCAGCAGCGACCGGACTAGCGGGACCCCGGGCTCCTACAATGAGCAGTTCTTC.